The rows below give T cell receptor beta chains drawn from one sample of a study of T cell repertoires in cytomegalovirus infection. TCRdb ran MiXCR on the reads and lists one entry per CDR3 protein. The sample shows about 310,000 distinct CDR3 sequences, approximately 8.9% of them seen only once. Sequencing was carried out using PBMCs. All receptors derive from a human donor in good health (CMV status not recorded). Some clones in this sample may be carry-over from other donors' samples. CDR3s leave out the opening cysteine and the closing phenylalanine or tryptophan. D genes are given only for firm matches. Clone size is shown for a subset of rows, as once, few, many or a class of expanded clone.

clone_size,cdr3_length,v_call,j_call,d_call,cdr3_aa
.,11,TRBV7-9,TRBJ1-2,TRBD1,ASSSRDRVGYT
many,13,TRBV6-5,TRBJ1-2,TRBD1,ASSYSQGEFYGYT
.,13,TRBV9,TRBJ1-5,.,ASSVEGNSNQPQH
many,12,TRBV6-6,TRBJ2-1,TRBD2,ASSYSGGGNEQF
.,13,TRBV24-1,TRBJ2-7,TRBD1,ATSPLKDRGHEQY
many,13,TRBV2,TRBJ2-3,TRBD1,ASSDSKGATDTQY
few,13,TRBV12-3/TRBV12-4,TRBJ2-3,TRBD2,ASSPGLAGLGTQY
many,12,TRBV20-1,TRBJ2-1,TRBD2,SASTGLAVMEQF
many,12,TRBV4-2,TRBJ2-1,TRBD1,ASGRWTGDNEQF
many,12,TRBV18,TRBJ2-1,.,ASSPGLNYNEQF
few,11,TRBV7-7,TRBJ1-2,.,ASSPRPGHGYT
many,12,TRBV14,TRBJ2-1,.,ASSRDSSWNEQF
few,10,TRBV29-1,TRBJ2-3,TRBD1,SGTGRTDTQY
many,16,TRBV20-1,TRBJ2-3,TRBD2,SARPMDISGGSTDTQY
many,10,TRBV7-2,TRBJ1-1,.,ASSLYSGLAF
.,13,TRBV11-2,TRBJ2-7,.,ASSLGALAVYEQY
.,19,TRBV20-1,TRBJ2-1,TRBD2,SARGSPGLAGVPSSYNEQF
many,13,TRBV28,TRBJ1-1,.,ASSLNRGLITEAF
many,10,TRBV7-9,TRBJ2-1,.,ASSLRGIEQF
few,13,TRBV5-6,TRBJ2-1,.,ASSSDTSSYNEQF
.,13,TRBV6-1,TRBJ2-1,TRBD1,ASSDHRGPENEQF
many,13,TRBV7-8,TRBJ2-2,TRBD2,ASSKGLVPSGELF